Each of the 7 T cell receptor beta chains below was sequenced from the same sample in a study of T-cell reconstitution after alpha-beta-depleted transplantation in children. Preparing the TCRbeta library involved the use of unique molecular identifiers. TCRdb re-called the PCR reads through MiXCR, storing one row per CDR3 protein. The profile shows about 500,000 distinct CDR3 sequences, 32% of them singletons. The material was PBMCs from the stem cell graft donor, obtained from the stem cell graft. The source of these receptors is a human donor who donated a stem cell graft to a child with aplastic anemia.

The V call is TRBV10-2, the J call TRBJ2-1; D gene ambiguous. Trimming took 2 bases from V and 4 from J, leaving 9 bases between them. CDR3 length: 14 residues. Per the germline V gene, CDR1 is WSHSY and CDR2 is SAAADI. The chain's CDR3 is CASSEGPTYNEQFF. The CDR3 nucleotides are TGCGCCAGCAGTGAGGGTCCGACTTACAATGAGCAGTTCTTC.

This clonotype was recorded a few times. This sequence joins TRBV19 and TRBJ2-1, with D possibly called TRBD1 or TRBD2 (5 bases each). The CDR3 sequence is 15 residues long. CDR1 is LNHDA, CDR2 SQIVND, per germline (reference sequence). V lost 1 base to trimming and J lost 7 bases, with 14 bases between them. DNA of the CDR3: TGTGCCAGTAGTATAGTTGGGGGAACTGTGAATGAGCAGTTCTTC. Protein product: CASSIVGGTVNEQFF.

This clonotype was recorded a few times. The genes are TRBV29-1 and TRBJ1-4; 10 bases map to TRBD1. The V gene's germline CDR1 is SQVTM and CDR2 ANQGSEA. With 4 bases clipped from V and 8 bases from J, the junction kept 13 bases outside the gene matches. The CDR3 runs to 16 residues. The CDR3 region is CSVASGTGAGEEKLFF. The DNA of the CDR3 is TGCAGCGTTGCATCGGGGACAGGGGCAGGAGAGGAAAAACTGTTTTTT.

The chain uses TRBV7-8 and TRBJ2-5; 7 bases are shared with TRBD2. The germline V gene has CDR1 SGHVS and CDR2 FQNEAQ. This CDR3 has 14 residues. V was clipped by 6 bases and J by 4 bases; unmatched bases: 8. CDR3 amino acids: CASRPRLALETQYF. CDR3 DNA sequence: TGTGCCAGCAGACCCCGACTAGCTTTAGAGACCCAGTACTTC.

V usage is TRBV12-3 or TRBV12-4 and J usage is TRBJ1-5; TRBD1 matches at 7 bases. With V trimmed by 3 bases and J by 3 bases, 5 bases remained unmatched. The CDR3 is 15 amino acids. For the CDR3, the DNA is TGTGCCAGCAGTTTCGGACAGGACGACAATCAGCCCCAGCATTTT. Its translation: CASSFGQDDNQPQHF.

Only a few counts were recorded for this clonotype. The J gene is TRBJ1-1, the V gene TRBV29-1; maybe TRBD1 (5 bases). The CDR3 is made up of 14 amino acids. The V end lost 6 bases, the J end lost 0 bases, and 14 bases lay between the germline ends. From germline, CDR1 is SQVTM and CDR2 ANQGSEA. CDR3 sequence (DNA): TGCAGCGTAGCCCCGGGGACCATGAACACTGAAGCTTTCTTT. It is translated as CSVAPGTMNTEAFF.

This clonotype was detected many times. The chain has TRBV20-1 and TRBJ2-1; unclear D gene. V dropped 3 bases and J dropped 3 bases, with 12 bases sitting between them. From germline, CDR1 is DFQATT and CDR2 SNEGSKA (reference sequence). CDR3 length equals 14 residues. Here the CDR3 reads CSASNPGSYNEQFF. CDR3 DNA: TGCAGTGCTAGCAATCCCGGCAGCTACAATGAGCAGTTCTTC.